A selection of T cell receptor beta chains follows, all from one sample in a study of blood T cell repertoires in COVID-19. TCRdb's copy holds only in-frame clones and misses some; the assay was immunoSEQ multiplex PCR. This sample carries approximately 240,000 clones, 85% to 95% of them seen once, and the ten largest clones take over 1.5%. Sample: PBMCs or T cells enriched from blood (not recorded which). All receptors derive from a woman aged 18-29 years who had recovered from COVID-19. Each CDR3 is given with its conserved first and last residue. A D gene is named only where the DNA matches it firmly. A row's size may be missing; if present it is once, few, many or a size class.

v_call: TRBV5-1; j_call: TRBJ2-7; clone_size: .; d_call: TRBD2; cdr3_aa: CASSFAGDEQYF; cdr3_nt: TGCGCCAGCAGCTTTGCGGGAGACGAGCAGTACTTC
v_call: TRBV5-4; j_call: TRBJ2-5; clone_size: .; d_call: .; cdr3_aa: CASSLDHEATGRPLDF; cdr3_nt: TGTGCCAGCAGCTTGGATCACGAGGCGACAGGGAGGCCCTTAGACTTC
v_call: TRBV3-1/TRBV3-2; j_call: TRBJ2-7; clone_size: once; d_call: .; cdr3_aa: CASSQAGGGEQYF; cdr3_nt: TGTGCCAGCAGCCAAGCGGGGGGCGGCGAGCAGTACTTC
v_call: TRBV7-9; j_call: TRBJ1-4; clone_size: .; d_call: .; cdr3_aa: CASSIGGATHGSNEKLFF; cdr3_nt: TGTGCCAGCAGCATCGGGGGGGCTACGCACGGGTCTAATGAAAAACTGTTTTTT
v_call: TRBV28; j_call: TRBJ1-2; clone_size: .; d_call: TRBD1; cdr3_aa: CASSLNRGLYGYTF; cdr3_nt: TGTGCCAGCAGTTTGAACAGGGGGCTGTATGGCTACACCTTC
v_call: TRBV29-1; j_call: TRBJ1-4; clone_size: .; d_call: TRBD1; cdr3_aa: CSVRQGSFEKLFF; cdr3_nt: TGCAGCGTCCGACAGGGCTCGTTTGAAAAACTGTTTTTT
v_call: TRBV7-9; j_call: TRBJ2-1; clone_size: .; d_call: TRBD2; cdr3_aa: CASSLPGLAGVSYNEQFF; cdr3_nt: TGTGCCAGCAGCTTACCCGGACTAGCGGGAGTCTCCTACAATGAGCAGTTCTTC
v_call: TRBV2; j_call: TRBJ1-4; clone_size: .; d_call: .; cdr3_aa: CASKETPNEKLFF; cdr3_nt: TGTGCCAGCAAGGAGACCCCTAATGAAAAACTGTTTTTT
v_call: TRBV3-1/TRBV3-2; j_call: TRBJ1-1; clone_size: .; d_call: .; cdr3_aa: CASSQERSRGAFF; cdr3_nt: TGTGCCAGCAGCCAAGAGAGGTCCAGGGGAGCTTTCTTT
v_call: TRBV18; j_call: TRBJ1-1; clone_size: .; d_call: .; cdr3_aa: CASSPSVRGAEAFF; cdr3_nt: TGTGCCAGCTCACCCAGTGTGCGGGGAGCTGAAGCTTTCTTT
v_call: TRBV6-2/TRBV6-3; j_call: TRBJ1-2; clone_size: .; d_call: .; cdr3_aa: CASSSEQADPNYGYTF; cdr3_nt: TGTGCCAGCAGTTCGGAACAGGCCGACCCTAACTATGGCTACACCTTC
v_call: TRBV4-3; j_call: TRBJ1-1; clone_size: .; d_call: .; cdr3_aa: CASSQGTGAGTEAFF; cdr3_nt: TGCGCCAGCAGCCAAGGAACGGGTGCCGGCACTGAAGCTTTCTTT
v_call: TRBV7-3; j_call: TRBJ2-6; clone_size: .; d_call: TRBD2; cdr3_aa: CASSPGLVSSGANVLTF; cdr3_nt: TGTGCCAGCAGCCCGGGACTAGTCTCCTCTGGGGCCAACGTCCTGACTTTC
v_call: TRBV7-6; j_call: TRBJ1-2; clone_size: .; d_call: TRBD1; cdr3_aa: CASSREAGGGDGYTF; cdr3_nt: TGTGCCAGCAGCCGAGAGGCAGGGGGCGGGGATGGCTACACCTTC
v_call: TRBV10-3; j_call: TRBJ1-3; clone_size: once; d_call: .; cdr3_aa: CAISEYSPGNTIYF; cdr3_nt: TGTGCCATCAGTGAATACAGTCCTGGAAACACCATATATTTT
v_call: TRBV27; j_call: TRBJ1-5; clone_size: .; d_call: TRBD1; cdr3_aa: CASSLTGGGSNQPQHF; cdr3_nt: TGTGCCAGCAGTCTTACAGGGGGCGGGAGCAATCAGCCCCAGCATTTT
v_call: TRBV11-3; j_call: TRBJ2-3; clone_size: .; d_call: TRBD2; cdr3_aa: CASSATSGGATDTQYF; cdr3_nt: TGTGCCAGCAGCGCAACTAGCGGGGGTGCCACAGATACGCAGTATTTT
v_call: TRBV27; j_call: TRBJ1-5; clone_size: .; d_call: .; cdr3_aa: CASTPGGGQPQHF; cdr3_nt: TGTGCCAGCACCCCTGGGGGGGGTCAGCCCCAGCATTTT
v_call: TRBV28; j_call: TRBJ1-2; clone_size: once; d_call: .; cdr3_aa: CASSFLNYGYTF; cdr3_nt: TGTGCCAGCAGTTTCCTGAACTATGGCTACACCTTC
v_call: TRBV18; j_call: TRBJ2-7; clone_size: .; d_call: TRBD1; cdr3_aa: CASSPQAGQGDEQYF; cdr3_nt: TGTGCCAGCTCACCACAGGCGGGCCAGGGGGACGAGCAGTACTTC
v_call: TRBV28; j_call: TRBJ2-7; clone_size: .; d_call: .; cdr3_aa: CASSLCPGCEQYF; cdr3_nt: TGTGCCAGCAGTTTATGTCCGGGGTGCGAGCAGTACTTC
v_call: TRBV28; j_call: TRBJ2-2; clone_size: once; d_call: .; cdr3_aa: CASSSIGAGELFF; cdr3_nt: TGTGCCAGCAGTTCAATAGGGGCCGGGGAGCTGTTTTTT
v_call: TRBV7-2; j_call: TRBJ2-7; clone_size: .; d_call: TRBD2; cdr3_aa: CASSFGGASYEQYF; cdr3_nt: TGTGCCAGCAGCTTCGGGGGGGCCTCCTACGAGCAGTACTTC
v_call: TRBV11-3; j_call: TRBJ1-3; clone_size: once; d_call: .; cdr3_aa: CASSLVHRWGGNTIYF; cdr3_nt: TGTGCCAGCAGCTTAGTCCACCGCTGGGGCGGAAACACCATATATTTT
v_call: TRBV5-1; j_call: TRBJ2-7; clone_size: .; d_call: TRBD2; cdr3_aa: CASSWPLAGVGEQYF; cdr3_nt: TGCGCCAGCAGCTGGCCTCTAGCGGGAGTGGGTGAGCAGTACTTC
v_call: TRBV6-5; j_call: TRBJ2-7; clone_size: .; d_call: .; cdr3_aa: CASSYGGLYEQYF; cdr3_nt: TGTGCCAGCAGTTACGGGGGGTTATACGAGCAGTACTTC
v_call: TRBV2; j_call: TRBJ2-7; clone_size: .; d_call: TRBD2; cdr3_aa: CASSGSRGGSSYEQYF; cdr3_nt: TGTGCCAGCAGTGGGAGCCGGGGGGGTAGCTCCTACGAGCAGTACTTC